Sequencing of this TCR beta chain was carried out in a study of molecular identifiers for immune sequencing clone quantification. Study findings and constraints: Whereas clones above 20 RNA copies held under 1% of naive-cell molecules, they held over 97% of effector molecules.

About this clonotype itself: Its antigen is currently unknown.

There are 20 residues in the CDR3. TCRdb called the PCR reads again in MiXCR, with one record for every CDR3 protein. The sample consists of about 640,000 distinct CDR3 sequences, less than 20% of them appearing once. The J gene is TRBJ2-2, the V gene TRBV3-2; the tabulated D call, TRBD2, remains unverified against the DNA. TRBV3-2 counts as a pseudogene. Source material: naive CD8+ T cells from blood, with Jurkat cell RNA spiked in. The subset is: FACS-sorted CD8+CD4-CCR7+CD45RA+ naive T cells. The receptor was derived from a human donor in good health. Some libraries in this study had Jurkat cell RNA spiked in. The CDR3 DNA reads TGTGCCAGCAGCCGAGGATCGGGACTAGCGGGAAAAACGAACACCGGGGAGCTGTTTTTT. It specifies CASSRGSGLAGKTNTGELFF.